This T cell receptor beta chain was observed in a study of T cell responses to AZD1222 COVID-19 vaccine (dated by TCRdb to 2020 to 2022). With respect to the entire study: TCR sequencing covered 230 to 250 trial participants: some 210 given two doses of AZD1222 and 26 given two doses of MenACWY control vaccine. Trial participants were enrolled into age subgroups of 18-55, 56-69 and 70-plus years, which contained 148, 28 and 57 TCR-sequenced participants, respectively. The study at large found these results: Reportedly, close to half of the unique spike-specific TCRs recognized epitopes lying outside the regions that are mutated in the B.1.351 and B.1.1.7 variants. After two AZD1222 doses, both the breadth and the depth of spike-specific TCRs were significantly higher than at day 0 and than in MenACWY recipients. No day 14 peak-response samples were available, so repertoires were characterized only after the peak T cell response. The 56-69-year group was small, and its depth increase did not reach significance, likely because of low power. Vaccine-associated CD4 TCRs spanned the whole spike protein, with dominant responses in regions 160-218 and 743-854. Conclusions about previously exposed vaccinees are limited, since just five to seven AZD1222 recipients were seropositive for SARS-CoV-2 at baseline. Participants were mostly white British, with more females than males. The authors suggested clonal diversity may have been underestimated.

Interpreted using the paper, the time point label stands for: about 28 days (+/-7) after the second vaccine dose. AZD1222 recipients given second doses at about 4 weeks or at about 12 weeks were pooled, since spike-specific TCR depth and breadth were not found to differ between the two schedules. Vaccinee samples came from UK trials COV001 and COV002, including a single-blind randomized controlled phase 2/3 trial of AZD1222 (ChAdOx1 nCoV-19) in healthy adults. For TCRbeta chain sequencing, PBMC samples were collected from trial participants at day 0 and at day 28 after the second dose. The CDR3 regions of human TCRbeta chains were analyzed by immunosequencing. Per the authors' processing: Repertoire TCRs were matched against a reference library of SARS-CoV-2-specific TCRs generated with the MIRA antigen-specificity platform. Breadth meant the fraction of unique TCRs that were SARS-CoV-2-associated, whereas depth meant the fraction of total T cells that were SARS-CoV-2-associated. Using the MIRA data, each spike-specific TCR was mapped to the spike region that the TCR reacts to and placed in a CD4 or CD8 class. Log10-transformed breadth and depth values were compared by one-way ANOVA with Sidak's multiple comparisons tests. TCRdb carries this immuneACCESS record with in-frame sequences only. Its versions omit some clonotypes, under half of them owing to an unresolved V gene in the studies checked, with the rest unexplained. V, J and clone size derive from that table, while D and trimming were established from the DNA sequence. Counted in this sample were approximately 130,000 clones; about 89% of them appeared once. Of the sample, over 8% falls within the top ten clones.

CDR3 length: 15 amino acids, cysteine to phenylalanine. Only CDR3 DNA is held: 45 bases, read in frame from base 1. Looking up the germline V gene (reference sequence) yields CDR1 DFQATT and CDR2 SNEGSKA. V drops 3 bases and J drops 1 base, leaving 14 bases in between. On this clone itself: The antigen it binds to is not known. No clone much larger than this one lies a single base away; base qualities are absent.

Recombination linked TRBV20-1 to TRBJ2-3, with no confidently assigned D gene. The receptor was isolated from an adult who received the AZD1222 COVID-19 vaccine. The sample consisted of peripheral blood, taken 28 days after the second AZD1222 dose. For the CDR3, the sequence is CSASVGYQGTDTQYF. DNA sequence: TGCAGTGCTAGTGTCGGCTACCAAGGCACAGATACGCAGTATTTT.